The text below deals with one T cell receptor (beta chain). Original processing methods: Nucleated cell number was recorded as an estimate derived from reference gene primer amplification. Method: immunoSEQ multiplex PCR; TCRdb's copy keeps in-frame clones and lacks some. V and J calls and clone size are those listed in that table; D and trimming were worked out from the DNA. The table lists approximately 90,000 clones, approximately 86% of them singletons, with 7% to 7.5% in the top ten. The data were taken from a study of blood T cell repertoires in COVID-19. Across the study: Specimens from acute and convalescent COVID-19 originated in the United States, Italy and Spain. PBMCs, B-cell-depleted T cells, or T cells provided the cDNA or gDNA that made up the material.

Germline-derived CDR1 and CDR2 are LGHNA and YSLEER. The CDR3 spans 15 residues. V lost 1 base and J lost 3, with 11 bases in between. The sequenced sample consisted of peripheral blood. This clonotype was obtained from a man aged 60-69 years with acute or convalescent COVID-19. V and J are TRBV4-3 and TRBJ2-3; D ambiguous. CDR3 in amino acids: CASSQGGQITDTQYF. The CDR3 DNA follows: TGCGCCAGCAGCCAAGGTGGCCAGATAACAGATACGCAGTATTTT.